The 8 T cell receptor beta chains below come from one sample, sequenced in a study of blood T cell repertoires in COVID-19. Sequencing used immunoSEQ multiplex PCR; TCRdb keeps in-frame clones, though not all of them. The repertoire has 210,000 or so clones, around 82% of them found once; the top ten carry under 3%. Specimen: peripheral blood. The source of these receptors is a man in his forties or fifties with active or convalescent COVID-19.

The chain combines TRBV13 with TRBJ1-2; 9 bases align to TRBD1. The CDR3 spans 15 residues. V shed 3 bases, J shed 5 bases, and the junction held 7 bases outside the gene matches. Germline V gene data show CDR1 as PRHDT and CDR2 as FYEKMQ (reference sequence). CDR3 sequence reads: CASSFQQGASYGYTF. CDR3 DNA: TGTGCCAGCAGCTTCCAACAGGGGGCATCGTATGGCTACACCTTC.

The chain combines TRBV5-4 with TRBJ2-2; TRBD1 might be the D (6 bases). With 4 bases removed from V and 5 bases from J, the gap between germline ends came to 18 bases. This CDR3 comprises 16 residues. Germline V gene lookup returns CDR1 SGHNT and CDR2 YYREEE (reference sequence). The CDR3 nucleotides read TGTGCCAGCAGCGAGGGGACACGTAGGAGTACCGGGGAGCTGTTTTTT. Amino acid sequence: CASSEGTRRSTGELFF.

The chain combines TRBV19 with TRBJ1-6, with TRBD1 matching 7 bases. Germline V gene sequence: CDR1 LNHDA, CDR2 SQIVND (reference sequence). J lost 10 bases, V lost 7 bases, and 7 bases had no gene match. The length of the CDR3 is 13 residues. In nucleotides, the CDR3 is TGTGCCAGTAAGCCGACAGGGCAATCACCCCTCCACTTT. It specifies CASKPTGQSPLHF.

Concerning this clone itself: The same CDR3 can be traced to other DNA sequences in this sample. The rearrangement links TRBV14 to TRBJ1-1; 8 nucleotides line up with TRBD1. CDR1 is SGHDN, CDR2 FVKESK, per germline. Trimming cost V 2 bases and J 1 base; bases outside gene matches: 3. This CDR3 is built from 15 residues. This CDR3 reads CASSQRTGRNTEAFF. CDR3 DNA: TGTGCCAGCAGCCAAAGGACAGGGCGGAACACTGAAGCTTTCTTT.

This sequence joins TRBV12-5 and TRBJ1-1, with D unclear. The length of the CDR3 is 13 residues. V lost 0 bases and J lost 5, with 7 bases in between. Germline values: CDR1 LGHNT, CDR2 FRNRAP. CDR3 loop: CASGLVLRTEAFF. DNA of the CDR3: TGTGCTAGTGGTTTGGTACTACGGACTGAAGCTTTCTTT.

This chain uses TRBV7-2 with TRBJ2-1; 12 positions agree with TRBD2. The CDR3 has 14 amino acids. Germline CDR1 reads SGHTA; CDR2 reads FQGNSA. V lost 7 bases, J lost 9 bases, and 7 bases stayed unmatched. Here the CDR3 DNA reads TGTGCCAGCACTCTAGCGGGGGGGCCCAGTGAGCAGTTCTTC. This gives the protein CASTLAGGPSEQFF. Using reference TRBV7-2 and TRBJ2-1 for the parts outside the CDR3, the full variable domain is GAGVSQSPSNKVTEKGKDVELRCDPISGHTALYWYRQSLGQGLEFLIYFQGNSAPDKSGLPSDRFSAERTGGSVSTLTIQRTQQEDSAVYLCASTLAGGPSEQFFGPGTRLTVL.

The chain uses TRBV19 and TRBJ1-1, with D hard to call. This CDR3 region has 13 residues. Germline V gene sequence: CDR1 LNHDA, CDR2 SQIVND (reference sequence). Trimming took 7 bases from V and 7 from J, leaving 16 bases between them. The DNA of the CDR3 is TGTGCCAGTACGGTTAATTATCGGGGTGAAGCTTTCTTT. It is translated as CASTVNYRGEAFF.

The V and J genes are TRBV29-1 and TRBJ1-3; 7 positions agree with TRBD1. Germline V gene data show CDR1 as SQVTM and CDR2 as ANQGSEA. The CDR3 is 12 residues long. The J segment lost 4 bases and the V segment lost 5 bases, leaving 2 bases of the junction unmatched. CDR3 loop: CSVRGRGNTIYF. As DNA, the CDR3 is TGCAGCGTTAGGGGGCGCGGAAACACCATATATTTT.